This TCR beta chain was documented in a study of shared clonotypes between healthy human individuals. Naive CD8 cells lacked CD45RO, underwent positive selection for CCR7 and left out terminally differentiated effector memory CD45RA+ cells. CDR3 size: 13 residues. Germline values: CDR1 SGHDN, CDR2 FVKESK. Trimming took off 4 bases at V and 3 bases at J, with 10 bases between the two ends. At deep level, the assay was performed. TCRdb keeps only in-frame clones here, not all; method: immunoSEQ multiplex PCR. The sample shows approximately 590,000 clones, about 95% of them seen only once. Notes on this clone: Its target is unknown.

Study conclusions and caveats: Clonotypes shared by all four donors outscored non-shared clonotypes in generation probability. Rarefaction analysis demonstrated incomplete sorted-subset sequencing notwithstanding large depth.

The TCR originated in a woman aged 25-40 years in good health. The material sequenced was naive CD8+ T cells sorted from blood. The chain carries TRBV14 and TRBJ2-7; D is ambiguous. The CDR3 DNA is TGTGCCAGCAGCCCGGACGGATACTACGAGCAGTACTTC. Translation: CASSPDGYYEQYF.